The 18 T cell receptor beta chains below were found in one sample sequenced in a study of T cells after yellow fever vaccination. TCRdb reprocessed the 5' RACE reads with MiXCR, giving one entry per CDR3 protein. The data contain around 4,700 distinct CDR3 sequences, about 4% of them singletons. This sample comprised PBMCs, either bulk or a sorted T-cell subset (CD4+, CD8+, memory, or dextramer-sorted; not recorded which), obtained 15 days after the yellow fever booster vaccination. The receptors were gathered from a man aged 25 to 45 who received the YFV17D yellow fever vaccine.

Many counts were recorded for this clonotype. CDR3 coding DNA: TGCGCCAGCAGTGCTTCGACTAGCGGGTTTCAGTTCTTC. Translation gives CASSASTSGFQFF. The chain recombines TRBV10-2 with TRBJ2-1; TRBD2 matches 10 bases. CDR3 length: 13 amino acids. Germline CDR1 reads WSHSY; CDR2 reads SAAADI. V dropped 4 bases and J dropped 13; count of bases not matched to a gene: 7.

This clonotype is judged medium-sized. The rearrangement joins TRBV18 to TRBJ2-1; 11 positions match TRBD2. Germline-derived CDR1 and CDR2 are KGHSH and LQKENI. This CDR3 is 17 amino acids long. The V segment lost 3 bases and the J segment 8 bases; nucleotides outside the gene matches: 12. CDR3 region: CASSPGMRLAGGYEQFF. As DNA, the CDR3 is TGTGCCAGCTCACCGGGGATGAGGCTAGCGGGAGGCTATGAGCAGTTCTTC.

This clonotype ranks as medium-sized (0.01 to 0.1%). This chain joins TRBV5-5 and TRBJ2-1, with D perhaps assigned TRBD1 or TRBD2 (5 bases each). V was cut by 3 bases and J by 0 bases, with 13 bases left in between. The CDR3 totals 16 residues. Germline CDR1 reads SGHKS; CDR2 reads YYEKEE (reference sequence). CDR3 loop: CASSWGRGVSYNEQFF. In DNA form, the CDR3 reads TGTGCCAGCAGCTGGGGACGAGGGGTCTCCTACAATGAGCAGTTCTTC.

Judged by abundance, this clonotype is medium-sized (0.01 to 0.1%). The CDR3, as DNA: TGTGCCGGCAAGGGCCCTTACACCGGGGAGCTGTTTTTT. Translation: CAGKGPYTGELFF. The chain uses TRBV6-2 or TRBV6-3 and TRBJ2-2; D unresolved. The germline V and J ends were trimmed by 11 bases and 3 bases, with 13 bases remaining between them. The CDR3 contains 13 residues. Germline V gene sequence: CDR1 MNHEY, CDR2 SVGEGT.

The sample holds many counts of this clonotype. The chain couples TRBV11-3 to TRBJ2-1; the match to TRBD2 covers 9 bases. The length of the CDR3 is 17 residues. The ends lost 0 bases at V and 2 bases at J; junction bases unmatched: 5. Germline V gives CDR1 SGHNT, CDR2 YENEEA. For the CDR3, the DNA is TGTGCCAGCAGCTTAGATGGCATAGCGGGAGCCTACAATGAGCAGTTCTTC. Translation gives CASSLDGIAGAYNEQFF.

This clonotype was found many times. The chain is built from TRBV5-1 and TRBJ2-6; D remains unclear. V lost 2 bases and J lost 0, with 9 bases in between. The CDR3 has 16 residues. The germline gives CDR1 SGHRS, CDR2 YFSETQ. The CDR3 is CASSFGQSSGANVLTF. For the CDR3, the DNA is TGCGCCAGCAGCTTTGGCCAGAGCTCTGGGGCCAACGTCCTGACTTTC.

This clonotype was observed at least ten times. The gene calls are TRBV7-8 and TRBJ1-2, with 10 nucleotides matching TRBD1. Trimming took 2 bases from V and 5 from J; bases not matched to a gene: 11. The CDR3 runs to 17 residues. CDR1 and CDR2 from the germline V gene are SGHVS and FQNEAQ. CDR3 in DNA: TGTGCCAGCAGCTTAACGGCGGCCGGGACAGGGGAATATGGCTACACCTTC. The encoded protein is CASSLTAAGTGEYGYTF.

This clonotype was observed at least ten times. The chain has TRBV15 and TRBJ2-1; TRBD2 matches 7 bases. CDR3 size: 17 residues. V shed 1 base and J 2 bases; nucleotides not matched to a gene: 8. The germline gives CDR1 LNHNV, CDR2 YYDKDF (reference sequence). This CDR3 reads CATSRGWTREAYNEQFF. For the CDR3, the DNA is TGTGCCACCAGCAGAGGTTGGACTCGGGAGGCCTACAATGAGCAGTTCTTC.

At least ten counts were recorded for this clonotype. The rearrangement joins TRBV20-1 to TRBJ2-1, with a possible D match to TRBD1 (5 bases). V lost 6 bases, J lost 6 bases, and 15 bases lay in between. CDR3 length: 13 residues. CDR1 DFQATT and CDR2 SNEGSKA come from the germline V gene (reference sequence). The CDR3 sequence is CSAVPNGANEQFF. CDR3 nucleotides: TGCAGTGCCGTCCCAAATGGGGCCAATGAGCAGTTCTTC.

This clonotype was counted ten times or more. The chain carries TRBV20-1 and TRBJ2-7; D may be TRBD1 (5 bases). Germline CDR1 reads DFQATT; CDR2 reads SNEGSKA (reference sequence). V gave up 5 bases and J gave up 0 bases, with 8 bases separating them. The CDR3 runs 12 residues. CDR3 amino acids: CSAARVSYEQYF. Here the CDR3 DNA reads TGCAGTGCTGCCAGGGTCTCCTACGAGCAGTACTTC.

This clonotype was found many times. The chain combines TRBV7-2 with TRBJ1-5; maybe TRBD1 (6 bases). The CDR3 has 11 amino acids. Trimming stripped 5 bases from V and 9 bases from J, with 8 bases between. Germline V lookup: CDR1 SGHTA, CDR2 FQGNSA. CDR3 protein: CASSLGGPQHF. CDR3 DNA: TGTGCCAGCAGCCTAGGGGGGCCCCAGCATTTT.

The chain couples TRBV5-3 to TRBJ2-7; D gene unclear. TRBV5-3 is treated as an ORF (open reading frame) with a function not yet certain. V was pared by 9 bases and J by 3 bases, with 16 bases between. The CDR3 has 13 amino acids. Here the CDR3 DNA reads TGTGCCATGAGCTTCGGGCTCCTCTACGAGCAGTACTTC. Amino acid sequence: CAMSFGLLYEQYF.

This clonotype was recorded many times. CDR3 sequence: CASSSTSGRALQYF. The DNA for the CDR3 is TGTGCCAGCAGCAGTACTAGCGGGAGGGCCCTGCAATACTTC. This chain links TRBV7-9 with TRBJ2-4; 13 positions match TRBD2. Per the germline V gene, CDR1 is SEHNR and CDR2 is FQNEAQ (reference sequence). Trimming removed 5 bases from V and 16 bases from J; junction bases left unmatched: 11. This CDR3 comprises 14 residues.

In this sample, this clonotype turned up many times. The chain recombines TRBV27 with TRBJ2-5; TRBD2 matches at 9 bases. V lost 6 bases and J lost 4; bases outside the gene matches: 9. CDR1 and CDR2 (germline): MNHEY, SMNVEV (reference sequence). The CDR3 is made up of 15 amino acids. CDR3 region: CASRRHSGSGETQYF. CDR3 in DNA: TGTGCCAGCAGACGCCATAGCGGGAGTGGAGAGACCCAGTACTTC.

The sample holds many counts of this clonotype. The chain joins TRBV18 to TRBJ1-6, with 8 nucleotides matching TRBD1. Per germline, CDR1 KGHSH and CDR2 LQKENI. Trimming removed 4 bases from V and 4 bases from J; junction bases left unmatched: 6. This CDR3 spans 16 amino acids. CDR3 amino acids: CASSLFGTGYNSPLHF. In DNA form, the CDR3 reads TGTGCCAGCTCACTCTTCGGGACAGGATATAATTCACCCCTCCACTTT.

The sample holds many counts of this clonotype. V is TRBV29-1 and J is TRBJ2-6; possibly TRBD1 or TRBD2 for D (6 bases each). Per the germline V gene, CDR1 is SQVTM and CDR2 is ANQGSEA. This CDR3 is 15 amino acids long. CDR3 DNA: TGCGGAGGAAGGTGGGGGGCGACTGGGGCCAACGTCCTGACTTTC. Its protein product is CGGRWGATGANVLTF.

The table lists this clonotype with many counts. The chain carries TRBV30 and TRBJ1-1; D is unresolved. The length of the CDR3 is 14 residues. Germline V gene lookup returns CDR1 GTSNPN and CDR2 SVGIG (reference sequence). V was trimmed by 0 bases and J by 3 bases, leaving 11 bases between them. CDR3 nucleotides: TGTGCCTGGAGTGTCCGGGGAGGGTACACTGAAGCTTTCTTT. Amino acids: CAWSVRGGYTEAFF.

This clonotype was seen repeatedly, ten times or more. This chain links TRBV3-1 with TRBJ2-2, with D tentatively TRBD2 (5 bases). Trimming took 1 base from V and 4 from J, leaving 16 bases between them. The CDR3 is made up of 17 amino acids. CDR1 and CDR2 (germline): LGHDT, YNNKEL (reference sequence). The CDR3 region has the DNA TGTGCCAGCAGCCAAGTCGCAAGCGGACTTTTCACCGGGGAGCTGTTTTTT. Translating gives CASSQVASGLFTGELFF.